The 12 T cell receptor beta chains listed next were all sequenced from one sample in a study of vaccination and CD4 T cells after COVID-19. For these TCRs, the target antigens are not known. Sequenced with the Oncomine TCR Beta short-read assay was DNA taken from cultured CD4+ T cells. MiXCR, run by TCRdb on the PCR reads, gives a single entry per CDR3 protein. The data show roughly 15,000 distinct CDR3 sequences, with around 26% seen just once and 6.5% to 9.5% held by the top ten. Treatment reported: 10-day PBMC culture with coronavirus spike peptide pools or control peptides (ViraFEST assay). The sequenced sample consisted of CD4+ T cells from blood, cultured in vitro. These TCRs come from a human donor who had recovered from COVID-19.

This clonotype was detected only a few times. The rearrangement uses TRBV11-3 and TRBJ2-7; perhaps TRBD2 as D (6 bases). Per the germline V gene, CDR1 is SGHNT and CDR2 is YENEEA. V lost 5 bases, J lost 0 bases, and 14 bases lay in between. This CDR3 is built from 15 residues. CDR3 protein: CASSRPGLGSYEQYF. The CDR3 DNA reads TGTGCCAGCAGCCGACCGGGACTGGGCTCCTACGAGCAGTACTTC.

V is TRBV30 and J is TRBJ1-1, with TRBD1 identical over 9 bases. The CDR3 runs 12 residues. V gave up 8 bases and J gave up 5 bases; unmatched junction bases: 6. CDR1 is GTSNPN and CDR2 is SVGIG in the germline V gene (reference sequence). The CDR3 protein is CAKDRGGTEAFF. CDR3 nucleotide sequence: TGTGCCAAGGACAGGGGTGGAACTGAAGCTTTCTTT.

This clonotype was observed a handful of times. The V and J genes are TRBV19 and TRBJ1-5; no clear D gene. Germline V gene lookup returns CDR1 LNHDA and CDR2 SQIVND (reference sequence). V was shortened by 6 bases and J by 1 base, with 13 bases between the two germline ends. The CDR3 spans 15 residues. CDR3: CASRADTVSNQPQHF. The CDR3 coding sequence is TGTGCCAGTAGAGCAGACACCGTAAGCAATCAGCCCCAGCATTTT.

The V call is TRBV11-2, the J call TRBJ1-1; D is perhaps TRBD1 (6 bases). V gave up 2 bases and J gave up 0 bases, with 7 bases separating them. CDR1 and CDR2 from the germline V gene are SGHAT and FQNNGV. This CDR3 has 14 residues. CDR3 amino acids: CASSLKGVNTEAFF. The CDR3 bases are TGTGCCAGCAGCTTAAAGGGGGTGAACACTGAAGCTTTCTTT.

This clonotype has just a few counts. The rearrangement joins TRBV5-4 to TRBJ2-3; 9 nucleotides match TRBD2. J gave up 4 bases and V 5 bases, and 8 bases lay outside the gene matches. CDR3 length: 15 residues. The germline gives CDR1 SGHNT, CDR2 YYREEE (reference sequence). CDR3 DNA: TGTGCCAGCAGGGAGGGTAGCGGGGGACCAGATACGCAGTATTTT. Encoded protein: CASREGSGGPDTQYF.

The chain is built from TRBV12-3 or TRBV12-4 and TRBJ2-7, with 8 nucleotides matching TRBD1. The V and J ends lost 9 bases and 1 base, in that order; junction bases with no gene match: 8. CDR3 length equals 14 residues. CDR3 DNA sequence: TGTGCCAGTACCACAGGGGGATCATCCTACGAGCAGTACTTC. It translates to CASTTGGSSYEQYF.

The chain employs TRBV7-2 and TRBJ1-1; 7 positions agree with TRBD1. CDR3 length equals 15 residues. V was clipped by 5 bases and J by 3 bases; unmatched bases: 9. Germline CDR1 reads SGHTA; CDR2 reads FQGNSA. The DNA for the CDR3 is TGTGCCAGCAGCGCCCAACGACAGGGAGACACTGAAGCTTTCTTT. Translated, it gives CASSAQRQGDTEAFF.

The table lists this clonotype with a few counts. V is TRBV20-1 and J is TRBJ2-3; D tentatively fits TRBD1 or TRBD2 (5 bases each). The germline V gene encodes CDR1 DFQATT and CDR2 SNEGSKA (reference sequence). There are 13 residues in the CDR3. V lost 5 bases and J 1 base, leaving 10 bases between the germline ends. The CDR3 bases are TGCAGTGCTGGGACGGACCGCACAGATACGCAGTATTTT. Translation: CSAGTDRTDTQYF.

The gene calls are TRBV7-2 and TRBJ1-1; D may be TRBD1 (5 bases). The V end was cut by 2 bases, the J end by 9 bases, with 13 bases between. Germline-derived CDR1 and CDR2 are SGHTA and FQGNSA. This CDR3 is built from 13 residues. The CDR3 reads CASSLQQELKAFF. CDR3 in DNA: TGTGCCAGCAGCTTACAACAGGAGTTGAAAGCTTTCTTT.

This clonotype was recorded a few times. The chain couples TRBV30 to TRBJ1-1; D remains unclear. The germline V gene has CDR1 GTSNPN and CDR2 SVGIG (reference sequence). Trimming removed 0 bases at V and 6 bases at J, with 17 bases between. This CDR3 is built from 15 residues. The CDR3 loop is CAWSVIRYKIPEAFF. The CDR3 DNA reads TGTGCCTGGAGTGTAATACGTTACAAAATCCCTGAAGCTTTCTTT.

The chain has TRBV7-9 and TRBJ2-1; possible D gene TRBD2, 5 bases. The CDR3 sequence is 11 residues long. Germline loops: CDR1 SEHNR, CDR2 FQNEAQ (reference sequence). Trimming stripped 6 bases from V and 10 bases from J, with 10 bases between. The CDR3 is CASSRTREQFF. Written as DNA, the CDR3 is TGTGCCAGCAGTCGTACTAGGGAGCAGTTCTTC.

The gene calls are TRBV23-1 and TRBJ2-1; 10 bases are a match to TRBD2. TRBV23-1 is reported as an ORF; its role is uncertain. With V trimmed by 4 bases and J by 2 bases, 5 bases remained unmatched. The CDR3 consists of 16 residues. CDR3 amino acids: CASSRSSGGAYNEQFF. DNA of the CDR3: TGCGCCAGCAGTCGCTCCAGCGGGGGGGCCTACAATGAGCAGTTCTTC.